The clone carrying this T cell receptor beta chain occurred many times. Its antigen is currently unknown. This may stem from a read error, because a much larger clone lies one nucleotide away. The sample has other DNA sequences that encode this CDR3 too. Prior to thyroid surgery, none of the patients had received any treatment. The data derive from a study of metastatic and nonmetastatic thyroid tumors. The wider study: Malignant and benign thyroid patients had repertoires compared in peripheral blood and tumor or nodule tissue.

Germline V gives CDR1 DFQATT, CDR2 SNEGSKA (reference sequence). The CDR3 extends over 12 amino acids. The ends were cut back, 3 bases at V and 11 bases at J, with 16 bases in the middle. Study observations and caveats: As reported, TCR beta diversity in blood and tumor was significantly higher in malignant thyroid tumors than in benign nodules.

In the original analysis: Between-group CDR3 differences, defined by clinicopathological status, yielded a distant-metastasis classifier for papillary thyroid cancer. TCRdb reprocessed the PCR reads using MiXCR. Clone size and V and J calls follow TCRdb, not the original study. Among around 34,000 clones listed, about 16% were seen once. V is TRBV20-1 and J is TRBJ1-1; D is unresolved. The material sequenced was blood. The sequence was collected from a female donor with papillary thyroid cancer or a benign thyroid nodule (not recorded which). Some clones in this sample may be carry-over from other donors' samples. The CDR3 region is CSASTGGLEAFF. The DNA of the CDR3 is TGCAGTGCTAGTACCGGAGGGCTTGAGGCTTTCTTT.